What follows are 4 T cell receptor beta chains derived from one specimen sequenced in a study of cytotoxic CD8 clonotypes in ibrutinib-treated CLL. Using immunoSEQ multiplex PCR, the repertoire was profiled, and TCRdb retains in-frame clones only, with some absent. The sample lists about 92,000 clones, over 60% occurring once. Sequences were derived from PBMCs, sampled after 24 months of ibrutinib treatment. The receptors stem from a human donor with chronic lymphocytic leukemia.

The chain recombines TRBV5-1 with TRBJ1-2, with a tentative D call TRBD1 (5 bases). The CDR3 sequence is 14 residues long. Germline V CDR1 and CDR2: SGHRS, YFSETQ. Trimming removed 0 bases at V and 4 bases at J, with 10 bases between. Here the CDR3 reads CASSLEQDFYGYTF. CDR3 in DNA: TGCGCCAGCAGCTTGGAACAGGATTTCTATGGCTACACCTTC. Looking up the rest from reference TRBV5-1 and TRBJ1-2 gives the full variable domain: KAGVTQTPRYLIKTRGQQVTLSCSPISGHRSVSWYQQTPGQGLQFLFEYFSETQRNKGNFPGRFSGRQFSNSRSEMNVSTLELGDSALYLCASSLEQDFYGYTFGSGTRLTVV.

The V and J genes are TRBV5-5 and TRBJ2-7; 9 bases align to TRBD1. The CDR3 is 16 amino acids. Unmatched junction bases numbered 16, after V lost 5 bases and J lost 7 bases. Germline V gene sequence: CDR1 SGHKS, CDR2 YYEKEE (reference sequence). Written as DNA, the CDR3 is TGTGCCAGCAGAAAAGAAGGGCAGGACAGGGGCCCTGAGCAGTACTTC. Amino acids: CASRKEGQDRGPEQYF.

The chain uses TRBV6-6 and TRBJ2-5; 11 nucleotides align to TRBD2. Germline loops: CDR1 MNHNY, CDR2 SVGAGI (reference sequence). The V gene end was trimmed by 6 bases and the J gene end by 0 bases; junction bases not matched to a gene: 3. The CDR3 runs 15 residues. The CDR3 spells CASRSLAGDQETQYF. In nucleotides, the CDR3 is TGTGCCAGCAGGTCACTAGCGGGAGACCAAGAGACCCAGTACTTC.

The gene calls are TRBV19 and TRBJ2-1, with D possibly called TRBD1 or TRBD2 (5 bases each). V was cut by 4 bases and J by 9 bases, with 31 bases left in between. The V gene's germline CDR1 is LNHDA and CDR2 SQIVND (reference sequence). The CDR3 loop spans 19 amino acids. For the CDR3, the DNA is TGTGCCAGTAGTACCTTTGGGGGTTCTAGGTCGGTGTATAAGGCTGAGCAGTTCTTC. Amino acid sequence: CASSTFGGSRSVYKAEQFF. Filled out from reference TRBV19 and TRBJ2-1, the complete variable domain reads DGGITQSPKYLFRKEGQNVTLSCEQNLNHDAMYWYRQDPGQGLRLIYYSQIVNDFQKGDIAEGYSVSREKKESFPLTVTSAQKNPTAFYLCASSTFGGSRSVYKAEQFFGPGTRLTVL.